This T cell receptor beta chain is from a study of human T cells and chemical hapten exposure. Whole-study context: Diphenylcyclopropenone was administered weekly to the scalp of patients throughout the approximately 25-week study.

TCRdb reprocessed the RACE reads with MiXCR, giving one entry per CDR3 protein. The table has tens of thousands of distinct CDR3 sequences, roughly 11% seen once. Time point of the sample: pre-sensitization, week 0. Treatment described: therapeutic diphenylcyclopropenone sensitization with weekly scalp DPC. Non-pregnant alopecia patients aged 18 to 70, suitable for DPC therapy. This CDR3 contains 15 residues. Trimming stripped 4 bases from V and 4 bases from J, with 16 bases between. Germline CDR1 SGHDN, CDR2 FVKESK. As regards this clonotype: What it binds is not known.

Study-level points and caveats: The number of TCRs above 1 in 1000 frequency did not change after DPC sensitization.

This sample comprised whole blood, obtained in connection with sensitization to the hapten diphenylcyclopropenone (DPC). This sequence originates from a woman in her forties or fifties with alopecia areata. Some clones in this sample may be carry-over from other donors' samples. The V call is TRBV14, the J call TRBJ2-5; possibly TRBD2 for D (5 bases). The CDR3 reads CASSRTNSGRETQYF. CDR3 DNA sequence: TGTGCCAGCAGCCGGACCAACAGTGGGAGAGAGACCCAGTACTTC.